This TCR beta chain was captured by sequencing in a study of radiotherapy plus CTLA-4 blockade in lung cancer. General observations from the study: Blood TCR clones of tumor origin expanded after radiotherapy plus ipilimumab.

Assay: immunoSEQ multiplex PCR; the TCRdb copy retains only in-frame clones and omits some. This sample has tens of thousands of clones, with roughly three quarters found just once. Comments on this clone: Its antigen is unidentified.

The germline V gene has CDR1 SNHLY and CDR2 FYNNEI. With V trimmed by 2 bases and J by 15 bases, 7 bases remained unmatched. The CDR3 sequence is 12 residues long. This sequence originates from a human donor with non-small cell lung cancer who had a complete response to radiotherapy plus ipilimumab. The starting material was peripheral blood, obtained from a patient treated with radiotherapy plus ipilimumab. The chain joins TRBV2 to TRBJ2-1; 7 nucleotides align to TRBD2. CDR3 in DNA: TGTGCCAGCAGTGAAAGGGCGGGAGTTTCGTTCTTC. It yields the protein CASSERAGVSFF.